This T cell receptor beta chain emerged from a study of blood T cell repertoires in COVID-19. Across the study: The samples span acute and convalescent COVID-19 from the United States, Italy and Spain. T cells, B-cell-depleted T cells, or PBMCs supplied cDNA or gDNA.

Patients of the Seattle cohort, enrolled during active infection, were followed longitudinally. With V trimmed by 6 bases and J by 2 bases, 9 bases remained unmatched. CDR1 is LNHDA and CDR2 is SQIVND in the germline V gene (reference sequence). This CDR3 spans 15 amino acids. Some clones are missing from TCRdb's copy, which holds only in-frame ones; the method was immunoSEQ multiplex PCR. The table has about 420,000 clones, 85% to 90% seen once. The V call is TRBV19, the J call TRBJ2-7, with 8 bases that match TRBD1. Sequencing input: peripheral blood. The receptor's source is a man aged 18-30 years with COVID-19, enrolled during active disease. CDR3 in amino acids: CASRRQGLPAYEQYF. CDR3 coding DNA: TGTGCCAGTAGAAGACAGGGGTTGCCTGCCTACGAGCAGTACTTC.